This TCR beta chain comes out of a study of TIL therapy for anti-PD-1-resistant metastatic lung cancer. Study in general: Half of patients were current or former smokers. Median tumor mutation burden was approximately 1.5 mutations per megabase.

The libraries were made with immunoSEQ v3. Clones were read by immunoSEQ multiplex PCR, and TCRdb kept only the in-frame ones, dropping some. The sample consists of about 60,000 clones, 69% of them appearing once. As concerns this clone: Its cognate antigen is unknown.

The CDR3 spans 14 residues. V shed 1 base, J shed 10 bases, and the junction held 4 bases outside the gene matches. Looked up from germline, CDR1 is MGHRA and CDR2 is YSYEKL. General study results and limits: This highly selected cohort may not generalize to typical lung cancer patients. TIL clonotype persistence in blood showed no apparent association with response.

As for time point: pre-treatment sample, taken before nivolumab and TIL therapy. The receptor was derived from a person aged 30 to 80 with non-small cell lung cancer. The genes are TRBV4-1 and TRBJ1-6, with 7 bases that match TRBD1. The material sequenced was blood, taken at baseline. As DNA, the CDR3 is TGCGCCAGCAGCCAAGCTACAGGGGTATCACCCCTCCACTTT. It is translated as CASSQATGVSPLHF.